Below are 20 T cell receptor beta chains sequenced from a single sample in a study of shared clonotypes between healthy human individuals. Repertoires were generated with immunoSEQ multiplex PCR, while TCRdb's copy carries only in-frame clones and drops some. In the table there are about 2 million clones, just under 95% of which are singletons. CD45RO-negative, CCR7-positively selected cells formed the naive CD8 fraction, excluding terminally differentiated effector memory CD45RA+ cells. Material for sequencing was naive CD8+ T cells sorted from blood. Receptors were obtained from a man between 18 and 35 years old in good health.

This clone was seen just once. V gene TRBV11-2 combines with J gene TRBJ2-2, with no clear D. Germline V lookup: CDR1 SGHAT, CDR2 FQNNGV. V lost 1 base and J lost 2, with 11 bases in between. This CDR3 region has 16 residues. CDR3 DNA sequence: TGTGCCAGCAGCTTAGTGCCGACGCCCAACACCGGGGAGCTGTTTTTT. It translates to CASSLVPTPNTGELFF.

To note about this clone: This sample also contains other DNA sequences that code for the same CDR3. V and J are TRBV11-2 and TRBJ2-5, with 7 bases aligning to TRBD2. CDR1 and CDR2 from the germline V gene are SGHAT and FQNNGV. CDR3 size: 13 residues. With V trimmed by 1 base and J by 5 bases, 1 base remained unmatched. The CDR3 reads CASSLVGGETQYF. The CDR3 DNA is TGTGCCAGCAGCTTAGTCGGGGGGGAGACCCAGTACTTC. Combining the CDR3 with reference TRBV11-2 and TRBJ2-5 gives the whole variable domain EAGVAQSPRYKIIEKRQSVAFWCNPISGHATLYWYQQILGQGPKLLIQFQNNGVVDDSQLPKDRFSAERLKGVDSTLKIQPAKLEDSAVYLCASSLVGGETQYFGPGTRLLVL.

For this clone: The identical CDR3 is also encoded by other nucleotide sequences in the sample. V and J are TRBV27 and TRBJ2-2, with 8 bases aligning to TRBD1. V dropped 8 bases and J dropped 5; count of bases not matched to a gene: 4. The CDR3 has 13 amino acids. Germline V gene sequence: CDR1 MNHEY, CDR2 SMNVEV (reference sequence). In nucleotides, the CDR3 is TGTGCCAGCCAGGGGGCAAGGACCGGGGAGCTGTTTTTT. It encodes CASQGARTGELFF.

The chain uses TRBV13 and TRBJ2-7; D uncertain. The CDR3 contains 15 residues. CDR1 is PRHDT and CDR2 is FYEKMQ in the germline V gene (reference sequence). V gave up 1 base and J gave up 3 bases, with 13 bases separating them. As DNA, the CDR3 is TGTGCCAGCAGCTTAGATATCTCGACTGGCTACGAGCAGTACTTC. Protein sequence: CASSLDISTGYEQYF.

The rearrangement joins TRBV9 to TRBJ2-1, with D perhaps TRBD1 (6 bases). Looked up from germline, CDR1 is SGDLS and CDR2 is YYNGEE. Trimming removed 0 bases from V and 6 bases from J, with 13 bases in between. The CDR3 is made up of 15 amino acids. The CDR3 DNA follows: TGTGCCAGCAGCGTAGGGGACACTTTGTCCAATGAGCAGTTCTTC. The encoded protein is CASSVGDTLSNEQFF.

This clone was seen only once. The chain is built from TRBV7-9 and TRBJ2-1, with D possibly matching TRBD1 (5 bases). The V and J ends lost 5 bases and 3 bases respectively, with 8 bases between them. Germline V gene data show CDR1 as SEHNR and CDR2 as FQNEAQ (reference sequence). The CDR3 extends over 13 amino acids. CDR3 sequence reads: CASSPGHYNEQFF. The CDR3 DNA reads TGTGCCAGCAGCCCAGGACACTACAATGAGCAGTTCTTC.

With regard to this clone: At one end the junction does not follow the germline gene, possibly because of a read error. The V call is TRBV28, the J call TRBJ1-6, with D possibly TRBD1 on 6 matching bases. The length of the CDR3 is 14 residues. Germline V gives CDR1 MDHEN, CDR2 SYDVKM. In nucleotides, the CDR3 is TGTGCCAGCAGCTCCGAGGCAGGGGTTCCTCCCCCCCACTTT. This codes for CASSSEAGVPPPHF.

The J gene is TRBJ1-2, the V gene TRBV25-1; TRBD1 is a possible D gene (5 bases). Per germline, CDR1 MGHDK and CDR2 SYGVNS. This CDR3 is 17 amino acids long. The V and J ends lost 0 bases and 7 bases respectively, with 21 bases between them. CDR3 in DNA: TGTGCCAGCAGTGAATATACGTCGGGGGGGTCGGTAGGTGGCTACACCTTC. Protein product: CASSEYTSGGSVGGYTF.

The V gene is TRBV7-2, the J gene TRBJ1-1, with no clear D. This CDR3 comprises 13 residues. The germline V gene encodes CDR1 SGHTA and CDR2 FQGNSA. V was cut by 1 base and J by 4 bases, with 7 bases left in between. The DNA of the CDR3 is TGTGCCAGCAGCTTAGGGGCTGGCACTGAAGCTTTCTTT. This codes for CASSLGAGTEAFF.

The chain has TRBV28 and TRBJ1-5, with 7 bases matching TRBD1. The CDR3 totals 15 residues. Germline CDR1 is MDHEN and CDR2 is SYDVKM. V was clipped by 5 bases and J by 0 bases; unmatched bases: 4. The CDR3 nucleotides are TGTGCCAGCAGTAAAGGGACAGTTAGCAATCAGCCCCAGCATTTT. Protein product: CASSKGTVSNQPQHF.

The J gene is TRBJ2-7, the V gene TRBV11-2, with D unclear. The germline V gene has CDR1 SGHAT and CDR2 FQNNGV. The CDR3 contains 15 residues. V was shortened by 2 bases and J by 2 bases, with 13 bases between the two germline ends. As DNA, the CDR3 is TGTGCCAGCAGCTTAACCCCCCAGTTGACCTACGAGCAGTACTTC. Translated, it gives CASSLTPQLTYEQYF.

V is TRBV4-1 and J is TRBJ1-4, with D hard to call. CDR1 and CDR2 (germline): MGHRA, YSYEKL. V lost 3 bases and J lost 0, with 8 bases in between. The CDR3 length is 15 residues. In DNA, the CDR3 is TGCGCCAGCAGCCAGCCGCTTGCAACTAATGAAAAACTGTTTTTT. The encoded protein is CASSQPLATNEKLFF.

The CDR3 sequence: CASSYWTGNTGELFF. The CDR3 region has the DNA TGTGCCAGCAGTTACTGGACAGGGAACACCGGGGAGCTGTTTTTT. J is TRBJ2-2 and V is TRBV6-5, with 7 positions matching TRBD1. The junction had 0 bases not matched to a gene; V was cut back by 1 base and J by 1 base. CDR3 length: 15 amino acids. The germline CDR1 and CDR2 sequences are MNHEY and SVGAGI.

The V and J genes are TRBV30 and TRBJ2-6; no clear D. With 5 bases removed from V and 2 bases from J, the gap between germline ends came to 10 bases. The CDR3 loop spans 14 amino acids. Germline V gene data show CDR1 as GTSNPN and CDR2 as SVGIG (reference sequence). This CDR3 is CAWAQSPGANVLTF. The CDR3 DNA reads as TGTGCCTGGGCACAGAGCCCTGGGGCCAACGTCCTGACTTTC.

This clone has a single count. The V call is TRBV9, the J call TRBJ2-3; D uncertain. CDR3 length: 14 amino acids. The germline V and J ends were trimmed by 0 bases and 4 bases, with 9 bases remaining between them. Germline V gene lookup returns CDR1 SGDLS and CDR2 YYNGEE. This CDR3 is CASSVASYPDTQYF. The CDR3 nucleotides are TGTGCCAGCAGCGTAGCGTCCTACCCAGATACGCAGTATTTT.

The V and J genes are TRBV11-2 and TRBJ2-3; either TRBD1 or TRBD2 may supply D (5 bases each). The CDR3 spans 13 residues. V gave up 11 bases and J gave up 2 bases, with 14 bases separating them. Germline V gene lookup returns CDR1 SGHAT and CDR2 FQNNGV. CDR3 nucleotide sequence: TGTGCCGGAAGTGGGGGAGTCACAGATACGCAGTATTTT. Its translation is CAGSGGVTDTQYF.

This clone is a singleton in its sample. The chain employs TRBV2 and TRBJ2-7, with D maybe TRBD1 (6 bases). CDR3 size: 12 residues. Between the trimmed V and J ends, which lost 7 bases and 3 bases, there was a span of 10 bases. The V gene's germline CDR1 is SNHLY and CDR2 FYNNEI. The CDR3 reads CASTRDIYEQYF. The CDR3 DNA sequence: TGTGCCAGCACTCGGGACATCTACGAGCAGTACTTC.

This chain uses TRBV27 with TRBJ2-1; 7 bases match TRBD2. V was clipped by 0 bases and J by 4 bases; unmatched bases: 6. Per the germline V gene, CDR1 is MNHEY and CDR2 is SMNVEV (reference sequence). This CDR3 spans 16 amino acids. This CDR3 is CASSLSGGGLYNEQFF. DNA for the CDR3: TGTGCCAGCAGTTTATCGGGCGGGGGACTATACAATGAGCAGTTCTTC.

V is TRBV28 and J is TRBJ2-7; 7 bases map to TRBD1. This CDR3 contains 13 residues. V lost 7 bases to trimming and J lost 3 bases; unmatched junction nucleotides: 6. The germline V gene encodes CDR1 MDHEN and CDR2 SYDVKM. Here the CDR3 reads CASNRDRDYEQYF. DNA for the CDR3: TGTGCCAGCAACCGTGACAGGGACTACGAGCAGTACTTC.

CDR3 sequence: CASSLGGTGYSPLHF. The DNA of the CDR3 is TGTGCCAGCAGCTTAGGGGGGACAGGGTATTCACCCCTCCACTTT. This chain uses TRBV7-2 with TRBJ1-6, with 9 bases aligning to TRBD1. The CDR3 extends over 15 amino acids. Germline loops: CDR1 SGHTA, CDR2 FQGNSA. After removal of 1 base from V and 8 bases from J, the junction contained 3 bases not matched to a gene. The full variable domain, completed using reference TRBV7-2 and TRBJ1-6, is GAGVSQSPSNKVTEKGKDVELRCDPISGHTALYWYRQSLGQGLEFLIYFQGNSAPDKSGLPSDRFSAERTGGSVSTLTIQRTQQEDSAVYLCASSLGGTGYSPLHFGNGTRLTVT.